Ten or more counts support the clone carrying this T cell receptor beta chain. V lost 5 bases and J lost 0, with 10 bases in between. CDR1 is MNHEY, CDR2 SVGAGI, per germline. The CDR3 has 15 residues. The data were taken from a study of HIV-infected patients and healthy controls. Using its own MiXCR run on the 5' RACE reads, TCRdb lists one record per CDR3 protein. In the table there are 55,000 to 70,000 distinct CDR3 sequences, approximately 21% of which are singletons. This clonotype was sampled from a human donor in good health. Sample: CD4+ T cells from blood. The V gene is TRBV6-5, the J gene TRBJ2-2; TRBD1 is a possible D gene (6 bases). In DNA, the CDR3 is TGTGCCAGCAGTATCCGGGACACGAACACCGGGGAGCTGTTTTTT. Translated: CASSIRDTNTGELFF.